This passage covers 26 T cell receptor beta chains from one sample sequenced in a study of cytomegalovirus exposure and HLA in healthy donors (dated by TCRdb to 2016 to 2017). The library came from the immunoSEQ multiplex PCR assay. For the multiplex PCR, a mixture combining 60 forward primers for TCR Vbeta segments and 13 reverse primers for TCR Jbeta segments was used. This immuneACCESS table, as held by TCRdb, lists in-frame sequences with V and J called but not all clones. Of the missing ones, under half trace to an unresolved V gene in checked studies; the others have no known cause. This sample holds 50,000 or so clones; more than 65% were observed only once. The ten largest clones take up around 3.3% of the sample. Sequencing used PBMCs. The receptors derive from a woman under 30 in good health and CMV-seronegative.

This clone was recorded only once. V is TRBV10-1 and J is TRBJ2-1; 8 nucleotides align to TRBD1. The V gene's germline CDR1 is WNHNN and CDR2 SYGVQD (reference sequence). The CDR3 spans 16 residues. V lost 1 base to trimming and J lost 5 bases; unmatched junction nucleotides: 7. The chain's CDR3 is CASSELADRENNEQFF. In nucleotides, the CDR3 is TGCGCCAGCAGTGAGTTGGCGGACAGGGAGAACAATGAGCAGTTCTTC.

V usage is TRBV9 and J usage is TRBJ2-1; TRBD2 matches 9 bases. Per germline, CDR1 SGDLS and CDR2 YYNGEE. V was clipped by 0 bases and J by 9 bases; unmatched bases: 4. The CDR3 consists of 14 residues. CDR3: CASSVGGREGEQFF. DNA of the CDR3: TGTGCCAGCAGCGTAGGGGGGCGGGAGGGTGAGCAGTTCTTC.

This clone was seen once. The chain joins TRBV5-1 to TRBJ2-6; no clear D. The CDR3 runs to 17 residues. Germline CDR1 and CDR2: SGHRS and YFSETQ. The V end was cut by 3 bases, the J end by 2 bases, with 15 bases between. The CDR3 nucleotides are TGCGCCAGCAGCTCAACACTACAAAGCCCTGGGGCCAACGTCCTGACTTTC. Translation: CASSSTLQSPGANVLTF.

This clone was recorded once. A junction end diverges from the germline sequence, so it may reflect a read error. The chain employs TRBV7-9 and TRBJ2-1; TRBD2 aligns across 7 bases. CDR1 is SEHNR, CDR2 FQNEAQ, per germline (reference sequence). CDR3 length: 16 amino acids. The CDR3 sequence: CSSSTPSRELPEGGFF. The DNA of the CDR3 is TGTTCCAGCAGCACCCCTTCGCGGGAGCTCCCAGAGGGTGGGTTCTTC.

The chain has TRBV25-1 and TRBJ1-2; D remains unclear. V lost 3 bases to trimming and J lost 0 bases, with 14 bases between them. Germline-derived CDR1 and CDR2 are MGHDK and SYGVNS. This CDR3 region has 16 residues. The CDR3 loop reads CASSDPGSSANYGYTF. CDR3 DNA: TGTGCCAGCAGTGATCCAGGTAGTTCGGCTAACTATGGCTACACCTTC.

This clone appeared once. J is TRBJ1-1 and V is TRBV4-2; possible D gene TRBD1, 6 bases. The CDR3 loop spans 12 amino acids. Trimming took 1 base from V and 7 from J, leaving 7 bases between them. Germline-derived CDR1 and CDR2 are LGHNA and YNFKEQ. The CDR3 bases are TGTGCCAGCAGCCAAGGGACAGTTGAAGCTTTCTTT. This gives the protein CASSQGTVEAFF.

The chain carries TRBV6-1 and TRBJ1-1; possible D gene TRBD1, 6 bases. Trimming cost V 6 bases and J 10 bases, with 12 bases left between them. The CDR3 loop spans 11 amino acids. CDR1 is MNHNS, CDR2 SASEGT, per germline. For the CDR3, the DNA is TGTGCCAGCAGAGGGGGGGAAGGAGCTTTCTTT. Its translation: CASRGGEGAFF.

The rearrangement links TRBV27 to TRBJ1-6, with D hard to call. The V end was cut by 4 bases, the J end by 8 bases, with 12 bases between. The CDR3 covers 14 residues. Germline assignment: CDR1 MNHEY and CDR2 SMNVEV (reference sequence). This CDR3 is CASSWSGRDSPLHF. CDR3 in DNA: TGTGCCAGCAGTTGGTCGGGGAGAGATTCACCCCTCCACTTT.

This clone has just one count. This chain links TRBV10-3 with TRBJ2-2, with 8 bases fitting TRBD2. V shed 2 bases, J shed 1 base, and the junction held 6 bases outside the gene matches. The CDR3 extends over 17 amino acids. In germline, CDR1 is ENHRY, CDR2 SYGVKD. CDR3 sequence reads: CAISELSGTRNTGELFF. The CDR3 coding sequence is TGTGCCATCAGTGAGCTATCCGGGACTAGGAACACCGGGGAGCTGTTTTTT.

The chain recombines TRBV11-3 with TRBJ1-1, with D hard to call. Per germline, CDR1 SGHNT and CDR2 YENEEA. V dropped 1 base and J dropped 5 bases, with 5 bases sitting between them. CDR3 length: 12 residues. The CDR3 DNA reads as TGTGCCAGCAGCTTAGGGGAGACTGAAGCTTTCTTT. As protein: CASSLGETEAFF.

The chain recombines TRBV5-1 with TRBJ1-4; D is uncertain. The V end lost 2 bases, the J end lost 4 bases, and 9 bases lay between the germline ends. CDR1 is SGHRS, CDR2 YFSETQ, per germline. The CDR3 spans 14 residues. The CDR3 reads CASSLRTRNEKLFF. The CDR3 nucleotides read TGCGCCAGCAGCTTAAGGACTCGTAATGAAAAACTGTTTTTT.

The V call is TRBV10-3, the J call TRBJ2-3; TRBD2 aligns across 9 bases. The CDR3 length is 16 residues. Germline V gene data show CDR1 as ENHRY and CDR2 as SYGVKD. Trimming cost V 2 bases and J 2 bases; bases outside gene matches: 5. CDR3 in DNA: TGTGCCATCAGTGAGCCGGGACTAGCCCTCACAGATACGCAGTATTTT. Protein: CAISEPGLALTDTQYF.

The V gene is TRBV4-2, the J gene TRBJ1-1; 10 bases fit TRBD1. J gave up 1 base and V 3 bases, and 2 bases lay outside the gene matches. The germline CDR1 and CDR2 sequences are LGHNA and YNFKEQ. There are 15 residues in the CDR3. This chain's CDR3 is CASSQRDRGNTEAFF. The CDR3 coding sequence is TGTGCCAGCAGCCAGCGGGACAGGGGGAACACTGAAGCTTTCTTT.

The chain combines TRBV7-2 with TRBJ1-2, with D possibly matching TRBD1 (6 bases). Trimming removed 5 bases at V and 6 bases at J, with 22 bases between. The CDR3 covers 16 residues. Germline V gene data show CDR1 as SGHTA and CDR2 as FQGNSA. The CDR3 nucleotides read TGTGCCAGCAGCCCGGGGGGTCTACAGGGAGTCCATGGCTACACCTTC. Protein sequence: CASSPGGLQGVHGYTF.

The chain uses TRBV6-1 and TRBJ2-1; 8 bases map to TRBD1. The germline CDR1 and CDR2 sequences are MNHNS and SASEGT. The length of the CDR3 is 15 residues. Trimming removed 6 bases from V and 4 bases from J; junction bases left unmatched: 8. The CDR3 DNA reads TGTGCCAGCAGGACAGGGGTGGTACTGTACAATGAGCAGTTCTTC. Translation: CASRTGVVLYNEQFF.

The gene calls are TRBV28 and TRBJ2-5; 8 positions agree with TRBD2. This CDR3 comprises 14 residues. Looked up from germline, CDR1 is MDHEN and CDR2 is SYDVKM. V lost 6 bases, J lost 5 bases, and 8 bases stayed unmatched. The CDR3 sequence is CASSVGLESETQYF. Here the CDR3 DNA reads TGTGCCAGCAGCGTGGGACTAGAAAGTGAGACCCAGTACTTC. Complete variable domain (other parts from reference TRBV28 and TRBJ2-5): DVKVTQSSRYLVKRTGEKVFLECVQDMDHENMFWYRQDPGLGLRLIYFSYDVKMKEKGDIPEGYSVSREKKERFSLILESASTNQTSMYLCASSVGLESETQYFGPGTRLLVL.

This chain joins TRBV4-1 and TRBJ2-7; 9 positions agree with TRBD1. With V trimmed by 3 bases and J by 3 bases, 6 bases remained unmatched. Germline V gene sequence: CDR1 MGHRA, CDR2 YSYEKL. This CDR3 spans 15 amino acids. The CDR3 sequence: CASSHVGQGLYEQYF. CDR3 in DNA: TGCGCCAGCAGCCATGTGGGACAGGGTCTCTACGAGCAGTACTTC.

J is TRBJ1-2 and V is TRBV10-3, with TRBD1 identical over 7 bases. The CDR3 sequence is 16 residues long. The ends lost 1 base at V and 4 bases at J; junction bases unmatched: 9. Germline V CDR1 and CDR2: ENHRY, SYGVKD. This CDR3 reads CAISEFDDRVGYGYTF. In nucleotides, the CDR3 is TGTGCCATCAGTGAGTTCGACGACAGGGTTGGCTATGGCTACACCTTC.

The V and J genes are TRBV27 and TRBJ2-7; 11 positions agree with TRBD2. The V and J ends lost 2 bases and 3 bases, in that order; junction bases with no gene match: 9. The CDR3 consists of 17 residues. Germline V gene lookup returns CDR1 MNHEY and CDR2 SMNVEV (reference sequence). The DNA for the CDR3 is TGTGCCAGCAGTTTACAACCCCAACTAGCGGGAGTCTACGAGCAGTACTTC. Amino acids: CASSLQPQLAGVYEQYF.

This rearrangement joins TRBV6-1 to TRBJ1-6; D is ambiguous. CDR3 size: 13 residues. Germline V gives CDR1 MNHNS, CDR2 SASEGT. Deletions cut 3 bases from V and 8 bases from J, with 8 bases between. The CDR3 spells CASSDRLDSPLHF. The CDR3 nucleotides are TGTGCCAGCAGTGATAGATTAGATTCACCCCTCCACTTT.

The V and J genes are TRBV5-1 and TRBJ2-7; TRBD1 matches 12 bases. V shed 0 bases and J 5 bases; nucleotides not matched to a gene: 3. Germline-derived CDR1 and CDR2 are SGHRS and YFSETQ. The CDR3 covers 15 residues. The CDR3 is CASSLEGQGADEQYF. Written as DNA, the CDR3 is TGCGCCAGCAGCTTGGAGGGACAGGGGGCAGACGAGCAGTACTTC.

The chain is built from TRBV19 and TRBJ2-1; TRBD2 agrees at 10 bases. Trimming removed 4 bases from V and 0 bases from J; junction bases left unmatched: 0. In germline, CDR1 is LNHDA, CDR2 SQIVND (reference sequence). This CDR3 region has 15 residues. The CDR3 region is CASSTSGSSYNEQFF. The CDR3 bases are TGTGCCAGTAGTACTAGCGGGAGCTCCTACAATGAGCAGTTCTTC.

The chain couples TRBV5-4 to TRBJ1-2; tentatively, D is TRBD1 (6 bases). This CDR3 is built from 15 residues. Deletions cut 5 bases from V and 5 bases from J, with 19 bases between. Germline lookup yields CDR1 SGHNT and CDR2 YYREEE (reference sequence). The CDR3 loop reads CASSPIRGAGYGYTF. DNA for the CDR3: TGTGCCAGCAGTCCCATCCGGGGGGCTGGGTATGGCTACACCTTC. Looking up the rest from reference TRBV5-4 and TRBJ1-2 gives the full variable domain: ETGVTQSPTHLIKTRGQQVTLRCSSQSGHNTVSWYQQALGQGPQFIFQYYREEENGRGNFPPRFSGLQFPNYSSELNVNALELDDSALYLCASSPIRGAGYGYTFGSGTRLTVV.

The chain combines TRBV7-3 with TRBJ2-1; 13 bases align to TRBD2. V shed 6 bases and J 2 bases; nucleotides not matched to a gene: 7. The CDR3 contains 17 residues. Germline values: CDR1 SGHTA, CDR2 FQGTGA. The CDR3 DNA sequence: TGTGCCAGCAGTCTACTAGCGGGAGGGAGGGCCTACAATGAGCAGTTCTTC. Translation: CASSLLAGGRAYNEQFF.

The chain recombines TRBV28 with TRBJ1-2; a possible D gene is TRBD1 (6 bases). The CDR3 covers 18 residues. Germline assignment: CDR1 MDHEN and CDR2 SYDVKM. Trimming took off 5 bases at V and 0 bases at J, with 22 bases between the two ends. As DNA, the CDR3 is TGTGCCAGCAGTCCACACGACCAGGGGACTAGAGCTAACTATGGCTACACCTTC. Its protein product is CASSPHDQGTRANYGYTF.

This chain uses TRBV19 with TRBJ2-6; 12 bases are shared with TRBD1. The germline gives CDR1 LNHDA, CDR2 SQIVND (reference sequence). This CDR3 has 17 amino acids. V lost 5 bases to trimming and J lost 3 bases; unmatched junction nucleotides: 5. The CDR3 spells CASSPGQGASGANVLTF. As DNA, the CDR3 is TGTGCCAGTAGTCCGGGACAGGGGGCGAGTGGGGCCAACGTCCTGACTTTC.